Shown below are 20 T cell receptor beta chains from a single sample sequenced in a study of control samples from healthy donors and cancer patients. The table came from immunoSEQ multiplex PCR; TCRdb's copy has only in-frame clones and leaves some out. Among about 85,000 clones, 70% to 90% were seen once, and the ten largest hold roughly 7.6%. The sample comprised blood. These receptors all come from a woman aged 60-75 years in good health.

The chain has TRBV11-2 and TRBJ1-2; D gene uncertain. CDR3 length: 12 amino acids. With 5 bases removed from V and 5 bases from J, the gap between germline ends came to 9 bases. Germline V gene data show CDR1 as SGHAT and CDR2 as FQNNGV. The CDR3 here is CASSRPGYGYTF. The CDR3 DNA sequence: TGTGCCAGCAGCCGCCCCGGATATGGCTACACCTTC.

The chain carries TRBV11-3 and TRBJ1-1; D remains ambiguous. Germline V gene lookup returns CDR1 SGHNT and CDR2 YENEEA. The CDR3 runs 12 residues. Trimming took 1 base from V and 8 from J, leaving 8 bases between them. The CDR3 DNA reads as TGTGCCAGCAGCTTAGGTCCAGCCGAAGCTTTCTTT. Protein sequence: CASSLGPAEAFF.

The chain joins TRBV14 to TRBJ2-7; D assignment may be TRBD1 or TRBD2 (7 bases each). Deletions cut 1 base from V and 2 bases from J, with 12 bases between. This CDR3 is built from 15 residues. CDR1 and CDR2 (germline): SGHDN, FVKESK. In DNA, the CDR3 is TGTGCCAGCAGCCAAGGCGGGGGACAGACCTACGAGCAGTACTTC. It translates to CASSQGGGQTYEQYF. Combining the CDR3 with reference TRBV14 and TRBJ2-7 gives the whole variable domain EAGVTQFPSHSVIEKGQTVTLRCDPISGHDNLYWYRRVMGKEIKFLLHFVKESKQDESGMPNNRFLAERTGGTYSTLKVQPAELEDSGVYFCASSQGGGQTYEQYFGPGTRLTVT.

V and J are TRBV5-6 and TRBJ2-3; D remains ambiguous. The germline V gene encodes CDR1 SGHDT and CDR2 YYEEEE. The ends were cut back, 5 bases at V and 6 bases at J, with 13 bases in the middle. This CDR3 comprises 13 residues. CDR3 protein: CASRTGWSDTQYF. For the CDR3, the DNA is TGTGCCAGCAGGACTGGGTGGTCGGATACGCAGTATTTT.

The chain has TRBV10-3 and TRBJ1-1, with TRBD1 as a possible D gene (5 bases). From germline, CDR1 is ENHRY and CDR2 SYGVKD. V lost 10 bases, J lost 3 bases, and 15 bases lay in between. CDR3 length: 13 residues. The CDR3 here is CATKRDGYTEAFF. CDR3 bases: TGTGCCACCAAACGGGACGGATACACTGAAGCTTTCTTT.

Here the CDR3 DNA reads TGTGCCAGCAGTTTCGCTAGCGGGAGCAGGGGCGAGCAGTACTTC. It translates to CASSFASGSRGEQYF. The chain recombines TRBV28 with TRBJ2-7, with TRBD2 identical over 10 bases. The ends lost 3 bases at V and 6 bases at J; junction bases unmatched: 8. The CDR3 has 15 amino acids. Germline assignment: CDR1 MDHEN and CDR2 SYDVKM.

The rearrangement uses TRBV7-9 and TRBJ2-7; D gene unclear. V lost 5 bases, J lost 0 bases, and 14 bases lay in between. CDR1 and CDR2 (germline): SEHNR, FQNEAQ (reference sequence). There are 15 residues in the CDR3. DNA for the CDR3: TGTGCCAGCAGCCCTACAGAGGTGAGCTCCTACGAGCAGTACTTC. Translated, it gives CASSPTEVSSYEQYF.

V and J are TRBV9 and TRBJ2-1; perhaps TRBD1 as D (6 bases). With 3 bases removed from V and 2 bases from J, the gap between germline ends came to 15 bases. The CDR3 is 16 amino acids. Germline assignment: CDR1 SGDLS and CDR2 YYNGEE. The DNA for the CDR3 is TGTGCCAGCAGCGACACAGGGTCGGCGACCTACAATGAGCAGTTCTTC. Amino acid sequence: CASSDTGSATYNEQFF.

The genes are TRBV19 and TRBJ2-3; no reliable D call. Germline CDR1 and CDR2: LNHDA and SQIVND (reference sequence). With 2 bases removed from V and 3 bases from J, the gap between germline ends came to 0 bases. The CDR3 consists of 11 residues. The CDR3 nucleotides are TGTGCCAGTAGTATAACAGATACGCAGTATTTT. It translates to CASSITDTQYF. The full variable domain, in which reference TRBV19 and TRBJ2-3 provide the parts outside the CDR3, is DGGITQSPKYLFRKEGQNVTLSCEQNLNHDAMYWYRQDPGQGLRLIYYSQIVNDFQKGDIAEGYSVSREKKESFPLTVTSAQKNPTAFYLCASSITDTQYFGPGTRLTVL.

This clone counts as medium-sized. The CDR3 loop reads CASGDGATDTQYF. The CDR3 DNA follows: TGCGCCAGCGGCGACGGGGCCACAGATACGCAGTATTTT. The chain carries TRBV5-1 and TRBJ2-3; possibly TRBD1 or TRBD2 for D (5 bases each). CDR1 is SGHRS, CDR2 YFSETQ, per germline. The CDR3 is made up of 13 amino acids. Trimming took 7 bases from V and 2 from J, leaving 11 bases between them.

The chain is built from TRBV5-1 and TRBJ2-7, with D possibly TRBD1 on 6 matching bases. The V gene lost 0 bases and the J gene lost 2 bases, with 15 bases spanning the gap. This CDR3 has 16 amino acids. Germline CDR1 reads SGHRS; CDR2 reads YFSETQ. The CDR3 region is CASSLADWTVPYEQYF. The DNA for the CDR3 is TGCGCCAGCAGCTTGGCCGATTGGACAGTTCCCTACGAGCAGTACTTC.

Here the CDR3 DNA reads TGTGCCAGCAGTAGTGAGGGGGCTACGCTTTATCAGCCCCAGCATTTT. It encodes CASSSEGATLYQPQHF. The genes are TRBV2 and TRBJ1-5; 7 positions agree with TRBD1. The ends lost 5 bases at V and 5 bases at J; junction bases unmatched: 12. The CDR3 extends over 16 amino acids. CDR1 and CDR2 from the germline V gene are SNHLY and FYNNEI.

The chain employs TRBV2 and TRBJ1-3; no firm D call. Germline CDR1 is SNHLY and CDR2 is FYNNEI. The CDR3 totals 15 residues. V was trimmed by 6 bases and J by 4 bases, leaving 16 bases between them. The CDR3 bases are TGTGCCAGCAGACTTGACTGGAATGCGGGAAACACCATATATTTT. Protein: CASRLDWNAGNTIYF.

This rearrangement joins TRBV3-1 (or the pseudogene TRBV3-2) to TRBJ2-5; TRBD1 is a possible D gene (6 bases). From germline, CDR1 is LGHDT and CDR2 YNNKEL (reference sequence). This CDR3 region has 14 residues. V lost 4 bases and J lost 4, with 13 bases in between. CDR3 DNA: TGTGCCAGCAGCCGAGGGGGTAGCGCAGAGACCCAGTACTTC. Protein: CASSRGGSAETQYF.

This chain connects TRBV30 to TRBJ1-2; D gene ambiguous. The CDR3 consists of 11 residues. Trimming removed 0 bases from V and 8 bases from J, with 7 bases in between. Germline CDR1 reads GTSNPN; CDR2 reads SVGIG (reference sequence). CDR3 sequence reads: CAWSVLQGYTF. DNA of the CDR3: TGTGCCTGGAGTGTATTACAGGGCTACACCTTC.

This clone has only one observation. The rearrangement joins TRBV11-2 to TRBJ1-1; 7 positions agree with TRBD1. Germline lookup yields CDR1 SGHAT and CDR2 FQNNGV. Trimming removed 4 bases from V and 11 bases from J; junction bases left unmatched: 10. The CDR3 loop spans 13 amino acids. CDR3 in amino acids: CASSSPQGRGAFF. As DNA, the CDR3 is TGTGCCAGCAGCTCCCCACAGGGGCGGGGGGCTTTCTTT.

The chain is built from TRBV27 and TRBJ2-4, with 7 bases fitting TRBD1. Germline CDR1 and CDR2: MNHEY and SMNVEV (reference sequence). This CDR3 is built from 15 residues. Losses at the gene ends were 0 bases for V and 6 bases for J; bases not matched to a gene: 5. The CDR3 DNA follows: TGTGCCAGCAGTTTATCCCTGACAGGGATAAACATTCAGTACTTC. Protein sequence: CASSLSLTGINIQYF.

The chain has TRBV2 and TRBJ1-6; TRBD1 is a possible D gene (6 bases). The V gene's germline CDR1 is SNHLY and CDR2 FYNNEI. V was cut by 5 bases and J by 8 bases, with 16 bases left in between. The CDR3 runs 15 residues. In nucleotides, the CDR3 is TGTGCCAGCAGTTACTACAGGGTGACGGATTCACCCCTCCACTTT. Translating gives CASSYYRVTDSPLHF. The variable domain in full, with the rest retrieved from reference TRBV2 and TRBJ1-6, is EPEVTQTPSHQVTQMGQEVILRCVPISNHLYFYWYRQILGQKVEFLVSFYNNEISEKSEIFDDQFSVERPDGSNFTLKIRSTKLEDSAMYFCASSYYRVTDSPLHFGNGTRLTVT.

The CDR3 coding sequence is TGTGCCAGCAGTGAACTCTGGGAGCAGTACTTC. Amino acid sequence: CASSELWEQYF. The rearrangement joins TRBV2 to TRBJ2-7; D uncertain. CDR1 is SNHLY and CDR2 is FYNNEI in the germline V gene. V lost 2 bases and J lost 7, with 6 bases in between. This CDR3 has 11 residues.

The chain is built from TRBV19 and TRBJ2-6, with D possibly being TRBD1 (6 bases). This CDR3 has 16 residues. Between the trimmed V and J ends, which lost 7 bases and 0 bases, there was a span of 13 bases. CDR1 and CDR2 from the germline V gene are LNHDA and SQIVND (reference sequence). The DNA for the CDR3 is TGTGCCAGTAAGCCGGGACACTTCTCTGGGGCCAACGTCCTGACTTTC. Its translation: CASKPGHFSGANVLTF.